The present TCR beta chain was sequenced within a study of T cells after yellow fever vaccination. Study-wide results and limits: Most clones from primary vaccination were detected again post-booster (just under 97% CD4, 88% CD8).

In TCRdb, the 5' RACE reads were re-called with MiXCR into one record per CDR3 protein. The sample holds some 250,000 distinct CDR3 sequences; 3.6% are singletons and the top ten take around a fifth. This clonotype appeared many times. Its antigen is currently unknown. Germline V gene sequence: CDR1 LGHNA, CDR2 YSLEER. Trimming pared 2 bases from V and 7 bases from J, leaving 12 bases between. The CDR3 loop spans 14 amino acids. The sequence was obtained from a man younger than 35 who received the YFV17D yellow fever vaccine. The genes are TRBV4-3 and TRBJ2-1; D is perhaps TRBD2 (5 bases). Source: PBMCs, taken 15 days after the yellow fever booster vaccination. CDR3 region: CASSQLSTRNEQFF. As DNA, the CDR3 is TGCGCCAGCAGCCAATTAAGTACTAGGAATGAGCAGTTCTTC.